This T cell receptor (beta chain) comes out of a study of T-cell reconstitution after alpha-beta-depleted transplantation in children listed by TCRdb under 2016. Concerning the study at large: T-cell immune reconstitution after TCRalphabeta/CD19-depleted allogeneic hematopoietic cell transplantation in children was quantitatively tracked in the study by means of TCR repertoire profiling.

The CDR3 runs 14 residues from the cysteine to the phenylalanine. Only the CDR3 DNA is retained, 42 bases long and in frame from the first base. V is cut by 0 bases and J by 5 bases, and the space between the germline ends is 9 bases. CDR1 and CDR2 (SGHRS, YFSETQ) derive from the germline V gene. This clonotype came up a few times. Its binding antigen is unknown. No base quality values were provided; no much bigger clone lies one nucleotide off. The receptor library was made with PCR. These reads were obtained on an Illumina HiSeq 2500. To normalize quantification of the TCRbeta repertoire, the TCR libraries were built with molecular barcoding that relied on unique molecular identifiers. TCRdb reprocessing: public reads trimmed at Q25 with fastp, clones called with MiXCR, in-frame beta chains kept. Rows with a matching CDR3 protein are joined into one entry that keeps the most common DNA and genes. The sample table records about 370,000 distinct CDR3 sequences; approximately 20% of these occur just once. The top ten clonotypes cover 3.5% to 4% of the sample.

The source material was PBMCs from the stem cell graft donor, sampled from the stem cell graft. This clonotype originated in a human donor who donated a stem cell graft to a child with acute myeloid leukemia. The V and J genes are TRBV5-1 and TRBJ2-1; the D segment could be TRBD1, given 6 matching bases. The nucleotide sequence is given as TGCGCCAGCAGCTTGGAGCGGACAGACAATGAGCAGTTCTTC. Its coded protein is CASSLERTDNEQFF.